This is a list of T cell receptor beta chains from one sample in a study of T-cell reconstitution after alpha-beta-depleted transplantation in children. Via MiXCR, TCRdb re-called the PCR reads, giving one row per CDR3 protein. The sample holds approximately 300,000 distinct CDR3 sequences, over 9.5% seen once. This sample comprised PBMCs, obtained before TCRalphabeta/CD19-depleted stem cell transplant. The receptors come from a boy younger than two with acute myeloid leukemia, due to receive a stem cell transplant. CDR3s include the opening cysteine and the closing phenylalanine or tryptophan. The D gene is left open where the match is weak. Where a row states a size, it is once, few, many or the class of an expanded clone; other rows omit it.

many	TRBV6-2/TRBV6-3	TRBD1	TRBJ2-7	TGTGCCAGCAGTTACCCCCGGACAGGGGGCTACGAGCAGTACTTC	CASSYPRTGGYEQYF
many	TRBV12-3/TRBV12-4	.	TRBJ2-7	TGTGCCAGCAGTTTTATGATAGGGCAGGGGCTAACCCACGAGCAGTACTTC	CASSFMIGQGLTHEQYF
.	TRBV24-1	.	TRBJ2-5	TGTGCCACCAGTGATTTCCGCGGGGGCCCCCAAGAGACCCAGTACTTC	CATSDFRGGPQETQYF
many	TRBV11-2	TRBD1	TRBJ2-7	TGTGCCAGCAGCATCCCCAGGGGGGACAGGGTAACCTACGAGCAGTACTTC	CASSIPRGDRVTYEQYF
many	TRBV29-1	.	TRBJ2-1	TGCAGCGTTGAAGTACCACCTTTCGACAATGAGCAGTTCTTC	CSVEVPPFDNEQFF
many	TRBV9	.	TRBJ2-3	TGTGCCAGCAGCGTATGGGGCTCCACAGATACGCAGTATTTT	CASSVWGSTDTQYF
.	TRBV4-2	TRBD1	TRBJ1-1	TGTGCCAGCAGCCGTCAGGGGGGGGGCCTCTTTAACACTGAAGCTTTCTTT	CASSRQGGGLFNTEAFF
many	TRBV5-5	.	TRBJ1-5	TGTGCCAGCAGCTTTACAGGGAGTCAGCCCCAGCATTTT	CASSFTGSQPQHF
many	TRBV12-3/TRBV12-4	TRBD1	TRBJ2-7	TGTGCCAGCAGTTTCCTGGGGACAGGGGGGTCCGAGCAGTACTTC	CASSFLGTGGSEQYF
many	TRBV20-1	TRBD2	TRBJ2-1	TGCAGTGCTTTCTACCCTAGCGGGCGCCGCAATGAGCAGTTCTTC	CSAFYPSGRRNEQFF
many	TRBV7-9	.	TRBJ1-6	TGTGCCAGCAGCGTACTCAAAAACGGATCACCCCTCCACTTT	CASSVLKNGSPLHF
.	TRBV21-1	.	TRBJ2-3	TGTGCCAGCAGCAAAGGTGGGGCAGGAGGCACAGATACGCAGTATTTT	CASSKGGAGGTDTQYF
few	TRBV6-1	.	TRBJ1-3	TGTGCCAGCAGACCAATCTTACAGAGCTCTGGAAACACCATATATTTT	CASRPILQSSGNTIYF
many	TRBV4-2	.	TRBJ2-2	TGTGCCAGCAGCCAAGACGGCGCTGGGGAGCTGTTTTTT	CASSQDGAGELFF
many	TRBV7-3	.	TRBJ2-7	TGTGCCAGCAGCTTAATACAGGGTTACGAGCAGTACTTC	CASSLIQGYEQYF
many	TRBV12-3/TRBV12-4	.	TRBJ1-1	TGTGCCAGCAGTACGCCAGGGGTCGACACTGAAGCTTTCTTT	CASSTPGVDTEAFF
few	TRBV15	.	TRBJ1-1	TGTGCCACCAGCACGGGGGATCCTCAAGCTTTCTTT	CATSTGDPQAFF
.	TRBV7-9	TRBD2	TRBJ2-7	TGTGCCAGCAGCTTAGGGACTAGCGTAGAATACGAGCAGTACTTC	CASSLGTSVEYEQYF
many	TRBV29-1	.	TRBJ2-3	TGCAGCGTTGGGCGGCCACTCACAGATACGCAGTATTTT	CSVGRPLTDTQYF
many	TRBV15	.	TRBJ1-6	TGTGCCACCAGCGCCTTGGAGGGGAACTCACCCCTCCACTTT	CATSALEGNSPLHF
many	TRBV5-4	.	TRBJ2-5	TGTGCCAGCAGCTTGGAACAGGGTGCTATCGCCCAAGAGACCCAGTACTTC	CASSLEQGAIAQETQYF
many	TRBV29-1	.	TRBJ1-1	TGCAGCGTGGGAAAGAACACTGAAGCTTTCTTT	CSVGKNTEAFF
few	TRBV7-9	.	TRBJ2-1	TGTGCCAGCAGCCCCTCGGACTACTACAATGAGCAGTTCTTC	CASSPSDYYNEQFF
few	TRBV2	TRBD1	TRBJ2-7	TGTGCCAGCAGCGGGGACAGGGCAGGCTACGAGCAGTACTTC	CASSGDRAGYEQYF
many	TRBV4-3	.	TRBJ2-4	TGCGCCAGCAGCCAGTACGGCGGGACCTCCAGCGGAAACATTCAGTACTTC	CASSQYGGTSSGNIQYF
.	TRBV7-9	.	TRBJ1-6	TGTGCCAGCAGCCCAGGGACGGAGAATAATTCACCCCTCCACTTT	CASSPGTENNSPLHF
many	TRBV3-1	.	TRBJ1-1	TGTGCCAGCAGCCCTACCCGGGCCCCAGGACAAGCTTTCTTT	CASSPTRAPGQAFF
many	TRBV7-2	TRBD1	TRBJ1-1	TGTGCCAGCAGCTGGACAGGGGCGATGAACACTGAAGCTTTCTTT	CASSWTGAMNTEAFF
many	TRBV20-1	TRBD2	TRBJ2-5	TGCAGTGCTAGTAGCGGGAGAAAAGAGACCCAGTACTTC	CSASSGRKETQYF
many	TRBV20-1	TRBD2	TRBJ2-3	TGCAGTGCTAGAGCCCGGGGGGGGGCAGATACGCAGTATTTT	CSARARGGADTQYF
many	TRBV7-2	.	TRBJ2-1	TGTGCCAGCAGCTTAGCTGTGGGGCGAAGGAATGAGCAGTTCTTC	CASSLAVGRRNEQFF